This T cell receptor (beta chain) was recorded in a study of cytomegalovirus exposure and HLA in healthy donors. Study information: A data release that came early held roughly 85 million unique TCRs from HLA-typed donors. Regarding the study as a whole: In an earlier analysis, about 90% or about 30%: the productive usage of most TCR beta V segments. In vitro checks showed that a few CMV-associated chains really do target CMV antigens. A classifier reportedly called cytomegalovirus status with high sensitivity and specificity.

Researchers ran the PCR with 60 Vbeta and 13 Jbeta primers. Assay used: immunoSEQ multiplex PCR; TCRdb lists only in-frame clones, some missing. Seen here are some 130,000 clones, roughly 80% observed once, and the top ten hold 2% to 2.5%. This clone was seen only a few times. The antigen remains unidentified. The CDR3 has 15 residues. Per the germline V gene, CDR1 is ENHRY and CDR2 is SYGVKD. V lost 5 bases and J lost 0, with 14 bases in between. This TCR was sampled from a man aged 25-45 years in good health and CMV-seronegative. The sample was PBMCs. The J gene is TRBJ2-7, the V gene TRBV10-3; TRBD2 might be the D (6 bases). In nucleotides, the CDR3 is TGTGCCATCAGTAGACGGGGGAACAGCTCCTACGAGCAGTACTTC. This gives the protein CAISRRGNSSYEQYF.